This record looks at one TCR beta chain sequence and its context. The entry originates in a study of CD8 T cells in Susac syndrome. RNA amounts of about 0.5 to 1 ug underwent reverse transcription with random hexamers. Each CDR3 protein is one row after TCRdb ran MiXCR on the immunoSEQ multiplex PCR reads. The sample holds a few hundred thousand distinct CDR3 sequences; roughly 84% are singletons and the top ten take 0.11%. V trimming: 5 bases; J trimming: 0 bases; junction bases outside the gene matches: 2. The CDR3 is made up of 14 amino acids. Per germline, CDR1 MGHRA and CDR2 YSYEKL. Material: CD8+ T cells from PBMCs. The receptor comes from a human donor with multiple sclerosis. The chain has TRBV4-1 and TRBJ2-5; 8 bases line up with TRBD2. CDR3 coding DNA: TGCGCCAGCAGCATGCGGGGGGACCAAGAGACCCAGTACTTC. Its translation is CASSMRGDQETQYF.